This is a list of T cell receptor beta chains from one sample in a study of beta chain features in type 1 diabetes. The repertoire was sequenced with immunoSEQ multiplex PCR; TCRdb's copy has only in-frame clones and lacks some. The data contain 300,000 to 350,000 clones, roughly 14% of them singletons. Sequenced sample: naive CD4+ T cells from blood. The receptor set was obtained from a woman younger than 35 with type 1 diabetes. Both conserved end residues are part of each CDR3. The order of the fields is J gene, V gene, clone size, D gene, CDR3 DNA, CDR3 protein. The D gene is left open where the match is weak. Some rows mark clone size as missing; the rest say once, few, many or name a class of expanded clone.

J: TRBJ1-5; V: TRBV28; size: .; D: .; DNA: TGTGCCAGCAGGGAGGACAGAAATCAGCCCCAGCATTTT; CDR3: CASREDRNQPQHF
J: TRBJ2-5; V: TRBV7-2; size: .; D: TRBD2; DNA: TGTGCCAGCAGCTTAGTCGCAGCGGGAGGGCGTGAGACCCAGTACTTC; CDR3: CASSLVAAGGRETQYF
J: TRBJ1-5; V: TRBV27; size: .; D: .; DNA: TGTGCCAGCAGTTCGGCAGGGGTCAATCAGCCCCAGCATTTT; CDR3: CASSSAGVNQPQHF
J: TRBJ2-7; V: TRBV9; size: few; D: .; DNA: TGTGCCAGCAGCGTAGGTAGTGAATACGAGCAGTACTTC; CDR3: CASSVGSEYEQYF
J: TRBJ1-2; V: TRBV25-1; size: .; D: .; DNA: TGTGCCAGCAGTAAAGGGAGGGAAGGCTACACCTTC; CDR3: CASSKGREGYTF
J: TRBJ2-6; V: TRBV5-1; size: few; D: TRBD2; DNA: TGCGCCAGCAGCTTGGGACCTCTTAGCGGGAGGCTGAGCTCTGGGGCCAACGTCCTGACTTTC; CDR3: CASSLGPLSGRLSSGANVLTF
J: TRBJ1-4; V: TRBV27; size: .; D: .; DNA: TGTGCCAGCAGCCATGCCCCTCCGGGACACCGAGCGGGGGAAAAACTGTTTTTT; CDR3: CASSHAPPGHRAGEKLFF
J: TRBJ2-1; V: TRBV7-3; size: .; D: TRBD2; DNA: TGTGCCAGCAGTCCCCTAGCGGCCAGCTACAATGAGCAGTTCTTC; CDR3: CASSPLAASYNEQFF
J: TRBJ1-1; V: TRBV18; size: .; D: .; DNA: TGTGCCAGCTCACCACCCGGGGTCCTAGGGTACACTGAAGCTTTCTTT; CDR3: CASSPPGVLGYTEAFF
J: TRBJ2-7; V: TRBV29-1; size: few; D: .; DNA: TGCAGCGTTGAAGACAGCTCCTACGAGCAGTACTTC; CDR3: CSVEDSSYEQYF
J: TRBJ1-5; V: TRBV7-9; size: few; D: TRBD1; DNA: TGTGCCAGCAGCCCCGGACAGGAAAGGGTGGGTGGACAGCCCCAGCATTTT; CDR3: CASSPGQERVGGQPQHF
J: TRBJ2-2; V: TRBV7-3; size: .; D: .; DNA: TGTGCCAGCAGCTTAATTGGTGGGAGCACCGGGGAGCTGTTTTTT; CDR3: CASSLIGGSTGELFF
J: TRBJ1-1; V: TRBV25-1; size: few; D: .; DNA: TGTGCCAGCAGTGAATCGACGGCAAAGGGGACTGAAGCTTTCTTT; CDR3: CASSESTAKGTEAFF
J: TRBJ2-3; V: TRBV10-3; size: .; D: TRBD2; DNA: TGTGCCATCGGAGAAAGCGGGAGGGCCGGGACAGATACGCAGTATTTT; CDR3: CAIGESGRAGTDTQYF
J: TRBJ2-7; V: TRBV7-2; size: .; D: TRBD2; DNA: TGTGCCAGCAGCTTAGTAAGACTAGCGGTCCTCTACGAGCAGTACTTC; CDR3: CASSLVRLAVLYEQYF
J: TRBJ2-1; V: TRBV29-1; size: few; D: TRBD1; DNA: TGCAGCGTTGAAAGGACAGGGACAGGGGAAGGGAGGGGGGTCGATGAGCAGTTCTTC; CDR3: CSVERTGTGEGRGVDEQFF
J: TRBJ2-1; V: TRBV7-3; size: .; D: TRBD2; DNA: TGTGCCAGCAGCTATAGCGGGTCAAGGAATGAGCAGTTCTTC; CDR3: CASSYSGSRNEQFF
J: TRBJ2-7; V: TRBV21-1; size: few; D: .; DNA: TGTGCCAGCAGCACCCCGGATAGCGGGAGGCTGGACGAGCAGTACTTC; CDR3: CASSTPDSGRLDEQYF
J: TRBJ2-1; V: TRBV6-6; size: .; D: TRBD1; DNA: TGTGCCAGCAGTTTTCACCCGGGACAGGGGGCCGTTGAGCAGTTCTTC; CDR3: CASSFHPGQGAVEQFF
J: TRBJ1-2; V: TRBV29-1; size: few; D: TRBD1; DNA: TGCAGCGTTGTCCCGGGGGGGACAGGGAACTATGGCTACACCTTC; CDR3: CSVVPGGTGNYGYTF
J: TRBJ2-5; V: TRBV2; size: .; D: TRBD2; DNA: TGTGCCAGCAGTAGGACTAGCGGGAAAGAGACCCAGTACTTC; CDR3: CASSRTSGKETQYF
J: TRBJ2-3; V: TRBV5-4; size: .; D: TRBD1; DNA: TGTGCCAGCAGCTCGAGGGGGCGCGAGGATACGCAGTATTTT; CDR3: CASSSRGREDTQYF
J: TRBJ2-3; V: TRBV9; size: few; D: .; DNA: TGTGCCAGCAGCGCGGATAGCGGTACAGATACGCAGTATTTT; CDR3: CASSADSGTDTQYF
J: TRBJ2-7; V: TRBV18; size: few; D: .; DNA: TGTGCCAGCTCACCACCGATTTCGGGGTGGGGCTACGAGCAGTACTTC; CDR3: CASSPPISGWGYEQYF
J: TRBJ1-1; V: TRBV7-9; size: .; D: .; DNA: TGTGCCAGCAGCTTAGGAGTGGGGGCCGGTATGAACACTGAAGCTTTCTTT; CDR3: CASSLGVGAGMNTEAFF
J: TRBJ1-2; V: TRBV29-1; size: few; D: TRBD1; DNA: TGCAGCGTAGGGCGGACAGGGGGATACCTTTCTAACTATGGCTACACCTTC; CDR3: CSVGRTGGYLSNYGYTF
J: TRBJ2-2; V: TRBV28; size: few; D: .; DNA: TGTGCCATCCCGACACACTCGAACACCGGGGAGCTGTTTTTT; CDR3: CAIPTHSNTGELFF
J: TRBJ2-3; V: TRBV7-9; size: few; D: TRBD2; DNA: TGTGCCAGCAGCAGCGGACTAGCGGGGATTTACACAGATACGCAGTATTTT; CDR3: CASSSGLAGIYTDTQYF
J: TRBJ2-3; V: TRBV27; size: .; D: .; DNA: TGTGCCAGCGCCCCCCACGGGGGTGATACGCAGTATTTT; CDR3: CASAPHGGDTQYF
J: TRBJ1-1; V: TRBV2; size: .; D: TRBD1; DNA: TGTGCCAGCCTCCGGACAGGGGGCTCGAGGACTGAAGCTTTCTTT; CDR3: CASLRTGGSRTEAFF
J: TRBJ1-2; V: TRBV9; size: few; D: .; DNA: TGTGCCAGCAGCGTAGCGGCGGCTACTTATGGTGGCTACACCTTC; CDR3: CASSVAAATYGGYTF
J: TRBJ2-1; V: TRBV9; size: few; D: TRBD2; DNA: TGTGCCAGCAGCGCTCTAGCGGTTTCCTACAATGAGCAGTTCTTC; CDR3: CASSALAVSYNEQFF
J: TRBJ2-7; V: TRBV28; size: few; D: .; DNA: TGTGCCAGCAGTTTATTCGGGAATTCGGGGGACTACGAGCAGTACTTC; CDR3: CASSLFGNSGDYEQYF
J: TRBJ1-2; V: TRBV5-6; size: .; D: TRBD1; DNA: TGTGCCAGCAGGCCCCGGGACAGAGGGGTGGGGACTAACTATGGCTACACCTTC; CDR3: CASRPRDRGVGTNYGYTF
J: TRBJ1-2; V: TRBV30; size: few; D: .; DNA: TGTGCCTGGAGTGTGGGCCAGGCCCCAGTTCATGGCTACACCTTC; CDR3: CAWSVGQAPVHGYTF
J: TRBJ2-3; V: TRBV6-5; size: .; D: TRBD1; DNA: TGTGCCAGCAGTTACCGGGACAGTGCAGATACGCAGTATTTT; CDR3: CASSYRDSADTQYF
J: TRBJ1-1; V: TRBV19; size: .; D: .; DNA: TGTGCCAGTACCTTAATGGTAGCGGGGGACGCTTTCTTT; CDR3: CASTLMVAGDAFF
J: TRBJ2-3; V: TRBV5-4; size: .; D: .; DNA: TGTGCCAGCAGCCCGGGACTTTTCCCAGATACGCAGTATTTT; CDR3: CASSPGLFPDTQYF
J: TRBJ2-1; V: TRBV5-1; size: .; D: TRBD2; DNA: TGCGCCAGCAGCCAGCCCGGGACTAGCGGGAGGAATGAGCAGTTCTTC; CDR3: CASSQPGTSGRNEQFF
J: TRBJ2-7; V: TRBV7-2; size: few; D: .; DNA: TGTGCCAGCAGCCCCGGGCGGGGTGGGGGCTACGAGCAGTACTTC; CDR3: CASSPGRGGGYEQYF
J: TRBJ2-1; V: TRBV19; size: .; D: .; DNA: TGTGCCAGTAGTCCACAGGTAGACAATGAGCAGTTCTTC; CDR3: CASSPQVDNEQFF